Presented here are 8 T cell receptor beta chains from one specimen sequenced in a study of molecular identifiers for immune sequencing clone quantification. Each CDR3 protein is one row after TCRdb ran MiXCR on the PCR reads. The top ten hold 4% to 4.5% of the sample, which has 85,000 to 130,000 distinct CDR3 sequences, 36% seen once. Sequenced: naive CD8+ T cells from blood, with Jurkat cell RNA spiked in. Sample subset: FACS-sorted CD8+CD4-CCR7+CD45RA+ naive T cells. The receptors stem from a human donor in good health. Some libraries in this study had Jurkat cell RNA spiked in.

This clonotype has a handful of counts. This sequence joins TRBV6-2 or TRBV6-3 and TRBJ2-3, with D tentatively TRBD1 or TRBD2 (5 bases each). V was shortened by 3 bases and J by 6 bases, with 13 bases between the two germline ends. CDR1 and CDR2 from the germline V gene are MNHEY and SVGEGT. This CDR3 has 14 amino acids. CDR3 residues: CASSYEGLPDTQYF. The CDR3 region has the DNA TGTGCCAGCAGTTATGAGGGGCTTCCGGATACGCAGTATTTT.

This clonotype occurred a few times. The chain links TRBV5-1 to TRBJ2-1; the D gene could be TRBD1 or TRBD2 (5 bases each). Trimming stripped 4 bases from V and 7 bases from J, with 18 bases between. The CDR3 spans 15 residues. The germline V gene encodes CDR1 SGHRS and CDR2 YFSETQ. DNA of the CDR3: TGCGCCAGCAGCCCGATAGATACCGGGGCTAATGAGCAGTTCTTC. This gives the protein CASSPIDTGANEQFF.

This clonotype showed up many times. This chain joins TRBV27 and TRBJ1-4, with D unresolved. Between the trimmed V and J ends, which lost 10 bases and 4 bases, there was a span of 19 bases. The CDR3 extends over 15 amino acids. In germline, CDR1 is MNHEY, CDR2 SMNVEV (reference sequence). The DNA for the CDR3 is TGTGCCACCGCAATCTCCGGGCCAGATAATGAAAAACTGTTTTTT. It codes for CATAISGPDNEKLFF.

The chain uses TRBV10-2 and TRBJ1-1, with a weak D call TRBD1 (5 bases). Germline V gene sequence: CDR1 WSHSY, CDR2 SAAADI. With 5 bases removed from V and 0 bases from J, the gap between germline ends came to 10 bases. The CDR3 is made up of 14 amino acids. In DNA form, the CDR3 reads TGCGCCAGCAGTCCAGGGCCAATGAACACTGAAGCTTTCTTT. Its translation: CASSPGPMNTEAFF.

The chain couples TRBV20-1 to TRBJ2-3; TRBD2 matches 8 bases. The V segment lost 0 bases and the J segment 0 bases; nucleotides outside the gene matches: 8. The germline V gene encodes CDR1 DFQATT and CDR2 SNEGSKA (reference sequence). This CDR3 comprises 17 residues. The CDR3 region is CSARELGTRPSTDTQYF. The DNA of the CDR3 is TGCAGTGCTAGAGAGCTGGGGACTAGGCCCAGCACAGATACGCAGTATTTT.

This clonotype was seen repeatedly, ten times or more. J is TRBJ2-3 and V is TRBV7-6; the D gene is possibly TRBD1 (6 bases). Germline V gene lookup returns CDR1 SGHVS and CDR2 FNYEAQ. V was shortened by 1 base and J by 2 bases, with 10 bases between the two germline ends. The CDR3 has 15 residues. CDR3 sequence: CASSLGTAYTDTQYF. CDR3 in DNA: TGTGCCAGCAGCTTAGGGACAGCTTACACAGATACGCAGTATTTT. The variable domain in full, completed from reference TRBV7-6 and TRBJ2-3, reads GAGVSQSPRYKVTKRGQDVALRCDPISGHVSLYWYRQALGQGPEFLTYFNYEAQQDKSGLPNDRFSAERPEGSISTLTIQRTEQRDSAMYRCASSLGTAYTDTQYFGPGTRLTVL.

A remark on this clonotype: A much larger clonotype is one base distant, so this may be a read error. The chain links TRBV9 to TRBJ2-2; 7 positions agree with TRBD2. The V gene's germline CDR1 is SGDLS and CDR2 YYNGEE. The trim removed 6 bases at V and 5 bases at J, leaving 16 bases unmatched. The CDR3 has 17 amino acids. Written as DNA, the CDR3 is TGTGCCAGCACCGCCCCTTTCGGAGGGAGGGATACCGGGGAGCTGTTTTTT. Its translation: CASTAPFGGRDTGELFF.

On this clonotype: The conserved phenylalanine or tryptophan normally closing the CDR3 is absent here, so this likely arose from a read error. The chain links TRBV27 to TRBJ2-7; D uncertain. The germline V gene has CDR1 MNHEY and CDR2 SMNVEV (reference sequence). V was trimmed by 6 bases and J by 0 bases, leaving 9 bases between them. CDR3 length: 13 amino acids. The CDR3 region is CASRPRASYEQYL. The CDR3 nucleotides are TGTGCCAGCAGACCCCGGGCCTCCTACGAGCAGTACCTC.